Following are 22 T cell receptor beta chains from one sample sequenced in a study of identical twins. In TCRdb, the 5' RACE reads were re-called with MiXCR into one record per CDR3 protein. Of fewer than 650,000 distinct CDR3 sequences in the sample, more than 9% were seen once. These data were likewise used in another study, on yellow fever vaccine responses in identical twins.

What was sequenced was PBMCs. These receptors were taken from a woman aged 18-29 years in good health.

This clonotype was found a few times. The rearrangement uses TRBV30 and TRBJ2-3, with D hard to call. Germline assignment: CDR1 GTSNPN and CDR2 SVGIG (reference sequence). Trimming removed 3 bases from V and 1 base from J, with 8 bases in between. The CDR3 totals 13 residues. In DNA, the CDR3 is TGTGCCTGGAGAGACGGAGGCACAGATACGCAGTATTTT. This codes for CAWRDGGTDTQYF.

This chain joins TRBV28 and TRBJ2-3; D might be TRBD1 (5 bases). Trimming took 7 bases from V and 1 from J, leaving 18 bases between them. The germline V gene encodes CDR1 MDHEN and CDR2 SYDVKM. The CDR3 extends over 16 amino acids. CDR3 amino acids: CASNAAQGMGTDTQYF. The CDR3 DNA follows: TGTGCCAGCAATGCCGCCCAGGGTATGGGCACAGATACGCAGTATTTT.

This clonotype was seen only a few times. The chain couples TRBV6-5 to TRBJ2-7; D remains unclear. This CDR3 spans 13 amino acids. Trimming took off 0 bases at V and 7 bases at J, with 10 bases between the two ends. Germline CDR1 reads MNHEY; CDR2 reads SVGAGI. The CDR3 coding sequence is TGTGCCAGCAGTTACTCCTGGGTGGAGGAGCAGTACTTC. Protein product: CASSYSWVEEQYF.

This clonotype was counted ten times or more. The rearrangement links TRBV15 to TRBJ1-1, with a weak D call TRBD1 (5 bases). Germline CDR1 and CDR2: LNHNV and YYDKDF (reference sequence). V gave up 1 base and J gave up 3 bases, with 15 bases separating them. The CDR3 totals 16 residues. Here the CDR3 reads CATSRGTRGRDTEAFF. DNA for the CDR3: TGTGCCACCAGCAGAGGGACGAGGGGCCGGGACACTGAAGCTTTCTTT. Full variable domain (missing parts from reference TRBV15 and TRBJ1-1): DAMVIQNPRYQVTQFGKPVTLSCSQTLNHNVMYWYQQKSSQAPKLLFHYYDKDFNNEADTPDNFQSRRPNTSFCFLDIRSPGLGDTAMYLCATSRGTRGRDTEAFFGQGTRLTVV.

This clonotype was seen only a few times. The J gene is TRBJ2-7, the V gene TRBV12-3 or TRBV12-4; 10 bases map to TRBD1. Trimming cost V 1 base and J 1 base; bases outside gene matches: 10. The CDR3 covers 18 residues. CDR3 bases: TGTGCCAGCAGTTTAGGTCCACGAGGGACAGGGGAATCCTACGAGCAGTACTTC. It encodes CASSLGPRGTGESYEQYF.

The chain joins TRBV7-9 to TRBJ2-7; TRBD2 matches at 9 bases. V gave up 5 bases and J gave up 5 bases; unmatched junction bases: 4. This CDR3 has 13 residues. Germline CDR1 SEHNR, CDR2 FQNEAQ (reference sequence). The CDR3 region has the DNA TGTGCCAGCAGCGAGGGACTAGCCGACGAGCAGTACTTC. Amino acid sequence: CASSEGLADEQYF.

This clonotype was counted ten times or more. V is TRBV11-1 and J is TRBJ2-2; no reliable D call. CDR3 size: 14 residues. V lost 5 bases, J lost 5 bases, and 12 bases lay in between. Per the germline V gene, CDR1 is SGHAT and CDR2 is FQDESV (reference sequence). For the CDR3, the DNA is TGTGCCAGCAGCCCCCCTTTCTTGACCGGGGAGCTGTTTTTT. It is translated as CASSPPFLTGELFF.

This clonotype was counted at least ten times. The J gene is TRBJ2-7, the V gene TRBV18; possibly TRBD1 for D (6 bases). The V end lost 5 bases, the J end lost 1 base, and 12 bases lay between the germline ends. This CDR3 has 14 residues. Per the germline V gene, CDR1 is KGHSH and CDR2 is LQKENI. CDR3 DNA sequence: TGTGCCAGCTCAGCCCTACAGGGATCCTACGAGCAGTACTTC. Translating gives CASSALQGSYEQYF.

The table lists this clonotype with a few counts. The chain joins TRBV5-5 to TRBJ2-7; weak D call: TRBD1 (6 bases). The CDR3 has 14 amino acids. Trimming stripped 4 bases from V and 6 bases from J, with 17 bases between. Germline V gene sequence: CDR1 SGHKS, CDR2 YYEKEE (reference sequence). The CDR3: CASSRILQGTEQYF. CDR3 in DNA: TGTGCCAGCAGCCGTATATTACAGGGTACCGAGCAGTACTTC.

This clonotype showed up just a few times. The chain employs TRBV6-1 and TRBJ2-5; the D is unclear. The CDR3 sequence is 14 residues long. CDR1 is MNHNS and CDR2 is SASEGT in the germline V gene. V dropped 0 bases and J dropped 2 bases, with 7 bases sitting between them. The CDR3 region is CASSEAAHQETQYF. Written as DNA, the CDR3 is TGTGCCAGCAGTGAAGCGGCCCATCAAGAGACCCAGTACTTC.

This clonotype has just a few counts. J is TRBJ2-7 and V is TRBV7-6; D is possibly TRBD2 (6 bases). V lost 5 bases and J lost 2, with 16 bases in between. The germline V gene has CDR1 SGHVS and CDR2 FNYEAQ. CDR3 length: 15 amino acids. Here the CDR3 reads CASSPGRGLPYEQYF. CDR3 nucleotides: TGTGCCAGCAGCCCCGGGCGGGGACTCCCCTACGAGCAGTACTTC.

This clonotype came up a few times. The chain employs TRBV20-1 and TRBJ2-3; 11 bases are shared with TRBD1. Germline-derived CDR1 and CDR2 are DFQATT and SNEGSKA (reference sequence). J gave up 5 bases and V 0 bases, and 7 bases lay outside the gene matches. The CDR3 spans 16 residues. CDR3 nucleotide sequence: TGCAGTGCTAGAGATGTGGGGACAGGGGGAGTAGATACGCAGTATTTT. Its protein product is CSARDVGTGGVDTQYF.

Ten or more counts support this clonotype. The J gene is TRBJ2-3, the V gene TRBV7-8; no reliable D call. Trimming shortened V by 5 bases and J by 11 bases, and 8 bases separated the two germline ends. This CDR3 has 10 amino acids. Per the germline V gene, CDR1 is SGHVS and CDR2 is FQNEAQ. The DNA of the CDR3 is TGTGCCAGCAGCAGCCAAAGGCAGTATTTT. Translating gives CASSSQRQYF. Full variable domain (missing parts from reference TRBV7-8 and TRBJ2-3): GAGVSQSPRYKVAKRGQDVALRCDPISGHVSLFWYQQALGQGPEFLTYFQNEAQLDKSGLPSDRFFAERPEGSVSTLKIQRTQQEDSAVYLCASSSQRQYFGPGTRLTVL.

The chain uses TRBV4-3 and TRBJ2-7; TRBD2 matches 8 bases. This CDR3 comprises 18 residues. Germline CDR1 and CDR2: LGHNA and YSLEER. The ends lost 4 bases at V and 7 bases at J; junction bases unmatched: 21. CDR3 residues: CASSLLGGTGLAGGEQYF. The CDR3 nucleotides read TGCGCCAGCAGCCTCCTCGGGGGCACCGGGCTAGCGGGCGGAGAGCAGTACTTC.

This clonotype has at least ten counts. The rearrangement joins TRBV15 to TRBJ2-1, with a weak D call TRBD1 (6 bases). V lost 0 bases, J lost 0 bases, and 15 bases lay in between. This CDR3 has 18 residues. Germline V gene data show CDR1 as LNHNV and CDR2 as YYDKDF (reference sequence). The CDR3 nucleotides are TGTGCCACCAGCAGAGAAGCGACAGGATCTAGCTCCTACAATGAGCAGTTCTTC. This gives the protein CATSREATGSSSYNEQFF.

This rearrangement joins TRBV3-1 to TRBJ2-3; D is undetermined. Germline lookup yields CDR1 LGHDT and CDR2 YNNKEL (reference sequence). V dropped 1 base and J dropped 5 bases, with 13 bases sitting between them. The CDR3 runs 15 residues. This chain's CDR3 is CASSQAQPSGDTQYF. CDR3 sequence (DNA): TGTGCCAGCAGCCAAGCACAGCCTTCGGGAGATACGCAGTATTTT.

V usage is TRBV13 and J usage is TRBJ2-7; 12 nucleotides line up with TRBD2. Germline values: CDR1 PRHDT, CDR2 FYEKMQ (reference sequence). The CDR3 contains 16 residues. V trimming: 0 bases; J trimming: 3 bases; junction bases outside the gene matches: 3. CDR3 in amino acids: CASSLGPGLAGYEQYF. The CDR3 DNA sequence: TGTGCCAGCAGCTTAGGCCCGGGACTAGCGGGCTACGAGCAGTACTTC.

This clonotype was recorded a few times. The CDR3 coding sequence is TGTGCCAGCAGCTTAGCGGGGACCATCCAAGAGACCCAGTACTTC. This sequence encodes CASSLAGTIQETQYF. The chain links TRBV7-8 to TRBJ2-5; D tentatively fits TRBD1 or TRBD2 (5 bases each). Trimming left V 0 bases short and J 1 base short, with 9 bases between. The CDR3 is 15 residues long. Germline V gene data show CDR1 as SGHVS and CDR2 as FQNEAQ.

This clonotype has a count of ten or more. The V call is TRBV12-3 or TRBV12-4, the J call TRBJ2-2, with 10 nucleotides matching TRBD1. There are 16 residues in the CDR3. Germline trimming cut 5 bases from V and 2 bases from J; bases unmatched to any gene: 5. The CDR3 DNA follows: TGTGCCAGCAGTGACTGGACAGGGGGTAACACCGGGGAGCTGTTTTTT. Its protein product is CASSDWTGGNTGELFF.

This clonotype was seen more than once but under ten times. The chain combines TRBV28 with TRBJ2-7; 7 nucleotides agree with TRBD1. With V trimmed by 6 bases and J by 3 bases, 8 bases remained unmatched. Germline V gene lookup returns CDR1 MDHEN and CDR2 SYDVKM. The CDR3 runs to 14 residues. The CDR3 sequence is CASSHWTGVYEQYF. The CDR3 region has the DNA TGTGCCAGCAGCCATTGGACAGGCGTCTACGAGCAGTACTTC.

This clonotype occurred many times. This chain joins TRBV4-3 and TRBJ2-2; 12 bases agree with TRBD2. Per germline, CDR1 LGHNA and CDR2 YSLEER. V shed 3 bases, J shed 5 bases, and the junction held 4 bases outside the gene matches. The CDR3 sequence is 16 residues long. CDR3 sequence (DNA): TGCGCCAGCAGCCAGCTAGCGGGAGGGCAAACCGGGGAGCTGTTTTTT. Protein sequence: CASSQLAGGQTGELFF.

This clonotype has only a few counts. The chain employs TRBV20-1 and TRBJ2-1; D unclear. Germline lookup yields CDR1 DFQATT and CDR2 SNEGSKA (reference sequence). The CDR3 is 14 amino acids. Trimming cost V 0 bases and J 4 bases, with 10 bases left between them. DNA of the CDR3: TGCAGTGCTAGAGACCTCAGACAATACAATGAGCAGTTCTTC. Protein product: CSARDLRQYNEQFF.